The 17 T cell receptor beta chains listed next were all sequenced from one sample in a study of regulatory T cells. The primer mix had 52 TRBV and 13 TRBJ primers. Sequencing used immunoSEQ multiplex PCR; TCRdb keeps in-frame clones, though not all of them. The table lists a few thousand clones, 84% of them singletons, with approximately 30% in the top ten. The material sequenced was CD8+ T cells sorted from blood. All receptors derive from a child younger than 18 with CD3G deficiency.

The chain uses TRBV11-2 and TRBJ2-7, with D possibly matching TRBD1 (6 bases). The V end lost 2 bases, the J end lost 3 bases, and 8 bases lay between the germline ends. This CDR3 spans 13 amino acids. From germline, CDR1 is SGHAT and CDR2 FQNNGV. Here the CDR3 DNA reads TGTGCCAGCAGCTTACTGGACAGCTACGAGCAGTACTTC. It specifies CASSLLDSYEQYF.

The chain joins TRBV6-5 to TRBJ2-7; no reliable D call. The germline gives CDR1 MNHEY, CDR2 SVGAGI. V shed 7 bases and J shed 1 base, with 11 bases lying between them. This CDR3 has 13 amino acids. The CDR3 bases are TGTGCCAGCAAATTCGGCGGATCCTACGAGCAGTACTTC. As protein: CASKFGGSYEQYF.

This rearrangement joins TRBV6-6 to TRBJ2-7; 7 positions match TRBD1. Germline trimming cut 5 bases from V and 3 bases from J; bases unmatched to any gene: 4. This CDR3 is 13 amino acids long. CDR1 and CDR2 (germline): MNHNY, SVGAGI (reference sequence). The CDR3 here is CASSGGQFYEQYF. The DNA for the CDR3 is TGTGCCAGCAGTGGGGGACAGTTCTACGAGCAGTACTTC.

This clone came up once. The chain joins TRBV4-1 to TRBJ1-4; TRBD1 is a possible D gene (5 bases). Germline CDR1 is MGHRA and CDR2 is YSYEKL. The V end lost 3 bases, the J end lost 7 bases, and 9 bases lay between the germline ends. The CDR3 loop spans 13 amino acids. CDR3 residues: CASSHRVAEKLFF. DNA for the CDR3: TGCGCCAGCAGCCACAGGGTTGCTGAAAAACTGTTTTTT.

This clone was recorded once. The chain carries TRBV7-9 and TRBJ2-7, with 9 bases aligning to TRBD1. The CDR3 is 14 amino acids. Germline CDR1 SEHNR, CDR2 FQNEAQ (reference sequence). The V segment lost 1 base and the J segment 10 bases; nucleotides outside the gene matches: 8. The CDR3 protein is CASSLEGQGGPQYF. CDR3 bases: TGTGCCAGCAGCTTAGAGGGACAGGGAGGGCCCCAGTACTTC.

CDR3 DNA sequence: TGTGCCAGTAGTTATGTTACCGGGGAGCTGTTTTTT. Its translation is CASSYVTGELFF. The rearrangement joins TRBV19 to TRBJ2-2; D remains unclear. Germline values: CDR1 LNHDA, CDR2 SQIVND (reference sequence). This CDR3 is built from 12 residues. Trimming left V 5 bases short and J 5 bases short, with 6 bases between.

The rearrangement links TRBV11-2 to TRBJ2-7; unclear D gene. CDR3 length: 13 residues. Trimming took off 5 bases at V and 0 bases at J, with 8 bases between the two ends. Germline lookup yields CDR1 SGHAT and CDR2 FQNNGV. CDR3 region: CASSLGSSYEQYF. CDR3 nucleotide sequence: TGTGCCAGCAGCCTTGGCAGCTCCTACGAGCAGTACTTC.

The chain joins TRBV19 to TRBJ2-1; a possible D gene is TRBD2 (6 bases). Between the trimmed V and J ends, which lost 4 bases and 10 bases, there was a span of 14 bases. CDR3 length equals 13 residues. The germline V gene has CDR1 LNHDA and CDR2 SQIVND (reference sequence). Written as DNA, the CDR3 is TGTGCCAGTAGTACGGGCGGGAACGGGGAGCAGTTCTTC. It is translated as CASSTGGNGEQFF.

This clone was counted a few times. The rearrangement uses TRBV11-2 and TRBJ2-1; possibly TRBD2 for D (7 bases). The CDR3 runs 19 residues. Trimming stripped 2 bases from V and 0 bases from J, with 20 bases between. Germline V gives CDR1 SGHAT, CDR2 FQNNGV. The chain's CDR3 is CASSLRGGDILHSYNEQFF. For the CDR3, the DNA is TGTGCCAGCAGCTTAAGAGGGGGGGACATACTTCACTCCTACAATGAGCAGTTCTTC.

This chain uses TRBV7-9 with TRBJ1-4; no reliable D call. V was shortened by 1 base and J by 5 bases, with 5 bases between the two germline ends. Per the germline V gene, CDR1 is SEHNR and CDR2 is FQNEAQ (reference sequence). The CDR3 runs to 13 residues. This chain's CDR3 is CASSLGHNEKLFF. The DNA for the CDR3 is TGTGCCAGCAGCTTAGGCCACAATGAAAAACTGTTTTTT.

Details on this clone: A read error may account for a junction end that differs from germline. The chain employs TRBV6-1 and TRBJ2-7, with 7 bases fitting TRBD2. CDR1 and CDR2 from the germline V gene are MNHNS and SASEGT. This CDR3 is built from 15 residues. The CDR3 region has the DNA TGTGCCATCAGTGAAGGACTAGGAAGGGCCTACGAGCAGTACTTC. Translation: CAISEGLGRAYEQYF.

The chain recombines TRBV7-9 with TRBJ2-1; D tentatively fits TRBD1 or TRBD2 (5 bases each). V gave up 0 bases and J gave up 0 bases, with 12 bases separating them. This CDR3 contains 17 residues. In germline, CDR1 is SEHNR, CDR2 FQNEAQ (reference sequence). CDR3 sequence (DNA): TGTGCCAGCAGCTTAGCGCCGGGACGGAGCTCCTACAATGAGCAGTTCTTC. This codes for CASSLAPGRSSYNEQFF.

Regarding this clone: Other DNA sequences of this sample code for an identical CDR3. The chain joins TRBV28 to TRBJ1-5; unclear D gene. V lost 6 bases and J lost 2, with 11 bases in between. CDR1 MDHEN and CDR2 SYDVKM come from the germline V gene. There are 14 residues in the CDR3. Here the CDR3 reads CASSLTGGNQPQHF. The CDR3 DNA reads as TGTGCCAGCAGCCTAACTGGGGGCAATCAGCCCCAGCATTTT.

This clone is classed as large. This rearrangement joins TRBV5-1 to TRBJ1-2; D not certain. V shed 2 bases and J shed 4 bases, with 9 bases lying between them. The CDR3 is made up of 13 amino acids. CDR1 SGHRS and CDR2 YFSETQ come from the germline V gene. As DNA, the CDR3 is TGCGCCAGCAGCTTAGCGACGGGCTATGGCTACACCTTC. Protein product: CASSLATGYGYTF.

This clone was observed a single time. The chain carries TRBV28 and TRBJ2-7, with D perhaps matching TRBD1 (7 bases). There are 15 residues in the CDR3. V was trimmed by 6 bases and J by 1 base, leaving 16 bases between them. Germline V gives CDR1 MDHEN, CDR2 SYDVKM. CDR3 loop: CASSLRGAASYEQYF. For the CDR3, the DNA is TGTGCCAGCAGCCTCAGGGGGGCGGCTTCCTACGAGCAGTACTTC.

This clone occurred a few times. The rearrangement uses TRBV28 and TRBJ2-7, with 8 bases fitting TRBD1. With V trimmed by 6 bases and J by 3 bases, 7 bases remained unmatched. This CDR3 comprises 14 residues. Germline V CDR1 and CDR2: MDHEN, SYDVKM. The CDR3 coding sequence is TGTGCCAGCAGGGCACAGGGGGAATTCTACGAGCAGTACTTC. This gives the protein CASRAQGEFYEQYF.

V usage is TRBV7-9 and J usage is TRBJ2-7; D gene unclear. CDR1 is SEHNR and CDR2 is FQNEAQ in the germline V gene (reference sequence). CDR3 length equals 11 residues. V dropped 3 bases and J dropped 2 bases, with 2 bases sitting between them. Here the CDR3 DNA reads TGTGCCAGCAGCTTCACCTACGAGCAGTACTTC. Protein product: CASSFTYEQYF.